This is a list of T cell receptor beta chains from one sample in a study of T cells in Graves' hyperthyroidism and ophthalmopathy. TCRdb used MiXCR to reprocess the multiplex PCR reads, holding one entry per CDR3 protein. This repertoire shows approximately 600,000 distinct CDR3 sequences, 15% to 20% found once; its top ten account for over 3.5%. Source material: blood. Receptors originate from a woman aged 30 to 39 with Graves' hyperthyroidism. Each CDR3 is given with its conserved first and last residue. D genes are given only for firm matches. A clone size is listed for some rows: how often the clone was seen (once, few, many), or a class if it is expanded.

V gene: TRBV6-1; clone size: many; J gene: TRBJ2-3; D gene: .; CDR3 length: 14; CDR3 protein: CASSRSGDVDTQYF; CDR3 DNA: TGTGCCAGCAGTCGGAGTGGGGACGTAGATACGCAGTATTTT
V gene: TRBV18; clone size: few; J gene: TRBJ1-1; D gene: TRBD1; CDR3 length: 17; CDR3 protein: CASSPRLPGQGLTEAFF; CDR3 DNA: TGTGCCAGCTCACCAAGACTCCCGGGACAGGGGCTCACTGAAGCTTTCTTT
V gene: TRBV18; clone size: .; J gene: TRBJ2-7; D gene: .; CDR3 length: 16; CDR3 protein: CASSPPNRAFSYEQYF; CDR3 DNA: TGTGCCAGCTCACCACCGAACAGGGCTTTTTCCTACGAGCAGTACTTC
V gene: TRBV5-4; clone size: .; J gene: TRBJ2-2; D gene: .; CDR3 length: 13; CDR3 protein: CASGNGNTGELFF; CDR3 DNA: TGTGCCAGCGGAAACGGGAACACCGGGGAGCTGTTTTTT
V gene: TRBV29-1; clone size: .; J gene: TRBJ1-2; D gene: .; CDR3 length: 13; CDR3 protein: CSVEDGQIRGYTF; CDR3 DNA: TGCAGCGTTGAAGACGGGCAGATAAGAGGCTACACCTTC
V gene: TRBV5-1; clone size: .; J gene: TRBJ2-3; D gene: TRBD2; CDR3 length: 17; CDR3 protein: CASSLGPQAGGTDTQYF; CDR3 DNA: TGCGCCAGCAGCTTGGGGCCCCAGGCGGGAGGAACAGATACGCAGTATTTT
V gene: TRBV9; clone size: few; J gene: TRBJ2-5; D gene: TRBD2; CDR3 length: 16; CDR3 protein: CASSSASGSLEETQYF; CDR3 DNA: TGTGCCAGCAGCTCGGCCAGCGGGAGTTTGGAGGAGACCCAGTACTTC
V gene: TRBV5-1; clone size: many; J gene: TRBJ2-7; D gene: TRBD1; CDR3 length: 12; CDR3 protein: CASSWGQTEQYF; CDR3 DNA: TGCGCCAGCAGCTGGGGACAGACCGAGCAGTACTTC
V gene: TRBV2; clone size: many; J gene: TRBJ2-1; D gene: .; CDR3 length: 16; CDR3 protein: CASSEEGPSSYNEQFF; CDR3 DNA: TGTGCCAGCAGTGAAGAGGGACCGAGCTCCTACAATGAGCAGTTCTTC
V gene: TRBV13; clone size: many; J gene: TRBJ2-7; D gene: .; CDR3 length: 15; CDR3 protein: CASSFTGEVSYEQYF; CDR3 DNA: TGTGCCAGCAGCTTCACAGGGGAGGTCTCCTACGAGCAGTACTTC
V gene: TRBV6-5; clone size: many; J gene: TRBJ2-2; D gene: .; CDR3 length: 15; CDR3 protein: CASSSTGENTGELFF; CDR3 DNA: TGTGCCAGCAGTTCGACAGGCGAGAACACCGGGGAGCTGTTTTTT
V gene: TRBV7-9; clone size: few; J gene: TRBJ1-6; D gene: .; CDR3 length: 13; CDR3 protein: CASSLGQNSPLHF; CDR3 DNA: TGTGCCAGCAGCTTAGGGCAGAATTCACCCCTCCACTTT
V gene: TRBV6-9; clone size: many; J gene: TRBJ1-5; D gene: TRBD1; CDR3 length: 18; CDR3 protein: CASSSPDRGLESNQPQHF; CDR3 DNA: TGTGCCAGCAGTTCCCCGGACAGGGGGCTTGAGAGCAATCAGCCCCAGCATTTT
V gene: TRBV6-2/TRBV6-3; clone size: .; J gene: TRBJ2-7; D gene: .; CDR3 length: 15; CDR3 protein: CASSSWRDLSYEQYF; CDR3 DNA: TGTGCCAGCAGTTCATGGCGGGACCTCTCCTACGAGCAGTACTTC
V gene: TRBV3-1; clone size: .; J gene: TRBJ2-3; D gene: .; CDR3 length: 14; CDR3 protein: CASSQVMRPDTQYF; CDR3 DNA: TGTGCCAGCAGCCAAGTGATGAGGCCAGATACGCAGTATTTT
V gene: TRBV12-3/TRBV12-4; clone size: few; J gene: TRBJ2-2; D gene: TRBD2; CDR3 length: 16; CDR3 protein: CASSFIAGGGTGELFF; CDR3 DNA: TGTGCCAGCAGTTTCATAGCGGGAGGGGGAACCGGGGAGCTGTTTTTT
V gene: TRBV7-9; clone size: many; J gene: TRBJ2-5; D gene: TRBD1; CDR3 length: 13; CDR3 protein: CASSLGQGDPLYF; CDR3 DNA: TGTGCCAGCAGCTTGGGACAGGGGGATCCACTGTACTTC
V gene: TRBV28; clone size: .; J gene: TRBJ1-1; D gene: .; CDR3 length: 15; CDR3 protein: CASSAGKTMNTEAFF; CDR3 DNA: TGTGCCAGCAGTGCAGGAAAGACCATGAACACTGAAGCTTTCTTT
V gene: TRBV27; clone size: many; J gene: TRBJ2-7; D gene: .; CDR3 length: 13; CDR3 protein: CASSPANGYEQYF; CDR3 DNA: TGTGCCAGCAGTCCCGCGAATGGCTACGAGCAGTACTTC
V gene: TRBV5-1; clone size: many; J gene: TRBJ2-1; D gene: .; CDR3 length: 16; CDR3 protein: CASSSPYSGSPNEQFF; CDR3 DNA: TGCGCCAGCAGCTCCCCCTATAGCGGTTCGCCCAATGAGCAGTTCTTC
V gene: TRBV6-1; clone size: many; J gene: TRBJ1-1; D gene: TRBD1; CDR3 length: 13; CDR3 protein: CASKRQGITEAFF; CDR3 DNA: TGTGCCAGCAAACGACAGGGAATCACTGAAGCTTTCTTT
V gene: TRBV15; clone size: .; J gene: TRBJ1-4; D gene: .; CDR3 length: 15; CDR3 protein: CATSRAAATNEKLFF; CDR3 DNA: TGTGCCACCAGCAGAGCTGCAGCAACTAATGAAAAACTGTTTTTT
V gene: TRBV5-1; clone size: .; J gene: TRBJ2-2; D gene: .; CDR3 length: 15; CDR3 protein: CASSLAAGSTGELFF; CDR3 DNA: TGCGCCAGCAGCTTGGCGGCGGGAAGCACCGGGGAGCTGTTTTTT
V gene: TRBV20-1; clone size: few; J gene: TRBJ2-3; D gene: TRBD2; CDR3 length: 15; CDR3 protein: CSAALLAGGGDTQYF; CDR3 DNA: TGCAGTGCCGCGCTGCTAGCGGGGGGTGGCGATACGCAGTATTTT
V gene: TRBV5-6; clone size: .; J gene: TRBJ1-2; D gene: .; CDR3 length: 15; CDR3 protein: CASSSGRDVFWGYTF; CDR3 DNA: TGTGCCAGCAGCTCCGGACGGGACGTCTTTTGGGGCTACACCTTC
V gene: TRBV18; clone size: many; J gene: TRBJ1-1; D gene: .; CDR3 length: 14; CDR3 protein: CASSRARENTEAFF; CDR3 DNA: TGTGCCAGCTCACGGGCGAGGGAGAACACTGAAGCTTTCTTT
V gene: TRBV11-3; clone size: .; J gene: TRBJ2-6; D gene: .; CDR3 length: 17; CDR3 protein: CASTKAAGKGGANVLTF; CDR3 DNA: TGTGCCAGCACCAAGGCGGCGGGGAAGGGGGGGGCCAACGTCCTGACTTTC
V gene: TRBV20-1; clone size: .; J gene: TRBJ2-5; D gene: TRBD2; CDR3 length: 15; CDR3 protein: CSAPSTSGTQETQYF; CDR3 DNA: TGCAGTGCTCCCTCGACTAGCGGGACTCAAGAGACCCAGTACTTC
V gene: TRBV7-2; clone size: .; J gene: TRBJ1-3; D gene: .; CDR3 length: 16; CDR3 protein: CASSLTRAHSGNTIYF; CDR3 DNA: TGTGCCAGCAGCTTGACCAGGGCCCACTCTGGAAACACCATATATTTT
V gene: TRBV7-6; clone size: many; J gene: TRBJ2-3; D gene: .; CDR3 length: 14; CDR3 protein: CASSGLASTDTQYF; CDR3 DNA: TGTGCCAGCAGCGGGCTAGCCAGCACAGATACGCAGTATTTT
V gene: TRBV3-1; clone size: many; J gene: TRBJ1-2; D gene: .; CDR3 length: 15; CDR3 protein: CASSLRDTRSYGYTF; CDR3 DNA: TGTGCCAGCAGCCTCCGGGACACCAGGAGCTATGGCTACACCTTC
V gene: TRBV9; clone size: few; J gene: TRBJ2-1; D gene: .; CDR3 length: 15; CDR3 protein: CASSPREKSYNEQFF; CDR3 DNA: TGTGCCAGCAGCCCTCGAGAAAAATCCTACAATGAGCAGTTCTTC
V gene: TRBV12-3/TRBV12-4; clone size: few; J gene: TRBJ2-1; D gene: .; CDR3 length: 15; CDR3 protein: CASLNSGESYNEQFF; CDR3 DNA: TGTGCCAGTCTCAACTCGGGAGAGTCCTACAATGAGCAGTTCTTC
V gene: TRBV2; clone size: few; J gene: TRBJ1-2; D gene: TRBD1; CDR3 length: 12; CDR3 protein: CATRTGVSGYTF; CDR3 DNA: TGTGCCACCCGGACAGGAGTGAGTGGCTACACCTTC
V gene: TRBV29-1; clone size: many; J gene: TRBJ2-7; D gene: .; CDR3 length: 12; CDR3 protein: CSVEVDLDEQYF; CDR3 DNA: TGCAGCGTTGAGGTCGACTTAGACGAGCAGTACTTC
V gene: TRBV5-1; clone size: .; J gene: TRBJ2-2; D gene: .; CDR3 length: 13; CDR3 protein: CASRGGSPGELFF; CDR3 DNA: TGCGCCAGCCGTGGAGGGAGCCCCGGGGAGCTGTTTTTT
V gene: TRBV4-2; clone size: few; J gene: TRBJ1-4; D gene: .; CDR3 length: 15; CDR3 protein: CASSQGGQINEKLFF; CDR3 DNA: TGTGCCAGCAGCCAAGGGGGTCAGATTAATGAAAAACTGTTTTTT
V gene: TRBV12-3/TRBV12-4; clone size: many; J gene: TRBJ2-1; D gene: .; CDR3 length: 14; CDR3 protein: CASSFGSGSVEQFF; CDR3 DNA: TGTGCCAGCAGTTTCGGTTCCGGGAGTGTTGAGCAGTTCTTC
V gene: TRBV29-1; clone size: many; J gene: TRBJ2-7; D gene: TRBD2; CDR3 length: 12; CDR3 protein: CSAGREVYEQYF; CDR3 DNA: TGCAGCGCCGGCCGGGAGGTCTACGAGCAGTACTTC
V gene: TRBV10-3; clone size: many; J gene: TRBJ1-5; D gene: TRBD1; CDR3 length: 14; CDR3 protein: CAISEDRGVQPQHF; CDR3 DNA: TGTGCCATCAGTGAGGACAGGGGGGTACAGCCCCAGCATTTT
V gene: TRBV28; clone size: many; J gene: TRBJ1-1; D gene: TRBD1; CDR3 length: 13; CDR3 protein: CASSLSRGTEAFF; CDR3 DNA: TGTGCCAGCAGTTTGAGCAGGGGGACTGAAGCTTTCTTT
V gene: TRBV5-1; clone size: many; J gene: TRBJ2-3; D gene: TRBD2; CDR3 length: 17; CDR3 protein: CASSLGWREVGTDTQYF; CDR3 DNA: TGCGCCAGCAGCTTGGGCTGGCGGGAGGTGGGCACAGATACGCAGTATTTT
V gene: TRBV5-1; clone size: .; J gene: TRBJ1-1; D gene: .; CDR3 length: 11; CDR3 protein: CASSLRGLAFF; CDR3 DNA: TGTGCCAGCAGCTTAAGGGGTTTGGCTTTCTTT
V gene: TRBV3-1; clone size: many; J gene: TRBJ2-7; D gene: .; CDR3 length: 14; CDR3 protein: CASSHRDPSYEQYF; CDR3 DNA: TGTGCCAGCAGTCACCGGGACCCATCCTACGAGCAGTACTTC
V gene: TRBV6-2/TRBV6-3; clone size: few; J gene: TRBJ2-1; D gene: TRBD2; CDR3 length: 16; CDR3 protein: CASSSTSGRSYNEQLF; CDR3 DNA: TGTGCCAGCAGTTCCACTAGCGGGAGATCCTACAATGAGCAGCTCTTC
V gene: TRBV13; clone size: many; J gene: TRBJ1-3; D gene: .; CDR3 length: 15; CDR3 protein: CASSLSEQSGNTIYF; CDR3 DNA: TGTGCCAGCAGCTTGAGTGAACAATCTGGAAACACCATATATTTT
V gene: TRBV10-2; clone size: few; J gene: TRBJ1-3; D gene: .; CDR3 length: 14; CDR3 protein: CASREDSSGNTIYF; CDR3 DNA: TGCGCCAGCAGAGAGGACAGCTCTGGAAACACCATATATTTT
V gene: TRBV11-2; clone size: many; J gene: TRBJ2-1; D gene: TRBD1; CDR3 length: 17; CDR3 protein: CASSLNPQGASYNEQFF; CDR3 DNA: TGTGCCAGCAGCTTAAATCCCCAGGGGGCCTCCTACAATGAGCAGTTCTTC